This T cell receptor (beta chain) was profiled in a study of CD8 T cells in Susac syndrome. Whole-study results and caveats: The authors acknowledged that the study's TCR sequencing and HLA analysis involved relatively few individuals.

TCR beta sequencing was performed on blood CD8+ and CD4+ T cells. Reverse transcription of roughly 0.45 to 1 ug RNA was performed with random hexamers. TCRdb called the immunoSEQ multiplex PCR reads again in MiXCR, with one record for every CDR3 protein. The sample yields 150,000 to 200,000 distinct CDR3 sequences, around 94% seen once. Points on this clonotype: What it binds is unknown.

The sequence was obtained from a human donor in good health. The sequenced sample was CD4+ T cells from PBMCs.

The CDR3 loop is CASSPSGTATYEQYF. The CDR3 DNA reads TGTGCCAGCAGCCCATCCGGGACCGCCACCTACGAGCAGTACTTC. The J gene is TRBJ2-7, the V gene TRBV3-1; D is tentatively TRBD1 or TRBD2 (5 bases each). Germline values: CDR1 LGHDT, CDR2 YNNKEL (reference sequence). There are 15 residues in the CDR3. The V gene lost 4 bases and the J gene lost 2 bases, with 15 bases spanning the gap.